The clone carrying this T cell receptor (beta chain) was recorded at least ten times. What it binds is unknown. The CDR3 is made up of 16 amino acids. V was clipped by 1 base and J by 9 bases, with 22 bases between them. Germline values: CDR1 SGHDN, CDR2 FVKESK. The sample is drawn from a study of Graves' ophthalmopathy and Graves' hyperthyroidism. Study findings and constraints: Blood was where most expanded thyroid clonotypes above 0.001 frequency also turned up.

Amplification from RNA transcripts yielded the TCR beta CDR3 regions. First-round RT-PCR employed HTBI primers, with a second-round multiplex PCR after it. Using its own MiXCR run on the multiplex PCR reads, TCRdb lists one record per CDR3 protein. The table shows more than 300,000 distinct CDR3 sequences, with 15% to 19% occurring only once. No ophthalmopathy within 18 months of follow-up signified stable hyperthyroidism. Enrollment excluded any patients with other autoimmune diseases, uncontrolled infections, pregnancy or lactation. V gene TRBV14 combines with J gene TRBJ2-7, with a tentative D call TRBD2 (7 bases). The sequencing sample was made of peripheral blood. This TCR was recovered from a woman younger than 30 with stable Graves' hyperthyroidism. Here the CDR3 DNA reads TGTGCCAGCAGCCAAGGAGGGGGGGTTGTAGAACGAGTGCAGTACTTC. Its protein product is CASSQGGGVVERVQYF.